The table lists the clone carrying this T cell receptor (beta chain) with many counts. A single record per CDR3 protein comes from TCRdb applying MiXCR to the 5' RACE reads. This table holds about 210,000 distinct CDR3 sequences, around 10% found once. The sample originates from a study of identical twins. Germline CDR1 DFQATT, CDR2 SNEGSKA (reference sequence). The CDR3 is made up of 14 amino acids. The V gene end was trimmed by 3 bases and the J gene end by 5 bases; junction bases not matched to a gene: 5. The chain employs TRBV20-1 and TRBJ1-4; the match to TRBD1 covers 8 bases. The receptor comes from a woman between 18 and 30 years old in good health. The sequencing sample was made of memory (CD45RO+) T cells sorted from blood. The CDR3 coding sequence is TGCAGTGCTAGTAGAAGGACAGGGAATGAAAAACTGTTTTTT. Translated, it gives CSASRRTGNEKLFF.